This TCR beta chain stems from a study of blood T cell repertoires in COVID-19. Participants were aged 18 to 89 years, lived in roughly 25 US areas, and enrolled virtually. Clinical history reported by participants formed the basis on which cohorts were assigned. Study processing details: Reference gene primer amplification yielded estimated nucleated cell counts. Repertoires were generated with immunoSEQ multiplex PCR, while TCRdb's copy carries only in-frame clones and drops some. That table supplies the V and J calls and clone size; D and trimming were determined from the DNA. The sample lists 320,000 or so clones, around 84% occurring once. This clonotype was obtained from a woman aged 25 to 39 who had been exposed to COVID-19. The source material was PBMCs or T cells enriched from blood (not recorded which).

CDR3 sequence (DNA): TGTGCCAGCACTAGGCACCAAAACAATCAGCCCCAGCATTTT. Protein product: CASTRHQNNQPQHF. The gene calls are TRBV2 and TRBJ1-5; D call uncertain. Trimming took off 7 bases at V and 3 bases at J, with 13 bases between the two ends. The CDR3 is made up of 14 amino acids. Germline-derived CDR1 and CDR2 are SNHLY and FYNNEI.